This T cell receptor beta chain was found in a study of cytomegalovirus exposure and HLA in healthy donors. Notes on the study in general: Later analysis found that TCR beta chains associated with HLA were more clonally expanded than other, equally common chains. The study recorded 150 to 200 TCR beta chains that were cytomegalovirus-associated. TCR association rates varied by HLA locus in a later analysis, with DRB1 highest and HLA-C lowest.

Of note for this clone: What it binds is unknown.

The CDR3 extends over 12 amino acids. Trimming removed 6 bases at V and 3 bases at J, with 8 bases between. The germline V gene encodes CDR1 MNHNS and CDR2 SASEGT. In the PCR, 60 Vbeta and 13 Jbeta primers were used. Methods used by the authors: Per a later analysis, the number of unique TCR beta chains was roughly 87 million, of which roughly 11 million were shared. Generated by immunoSEQ multiplex PCR, the TCRdb table keeps only in-frame clones and is missing some. From that table come the V and J calls and clone size; the DNA was used to work out D and trimming. The table has some 140,000 clones, roughly four fifths seen once; the top ten hold about 10%.

The V call is TRBV6-1, the J call TRBJ1-1; TRBD1 might be the D (5 bases). The receptor was derived from a woman in her forties or fifties in good health and CMV-seropositive. Sequencing was done on a sample of PBMCs. The CDR3 DNA follows: TGTGCCAGCAGCGGGGGGGACACTGAAGCTTTCTTT. Its protein product is CASSGGDTEAFF.